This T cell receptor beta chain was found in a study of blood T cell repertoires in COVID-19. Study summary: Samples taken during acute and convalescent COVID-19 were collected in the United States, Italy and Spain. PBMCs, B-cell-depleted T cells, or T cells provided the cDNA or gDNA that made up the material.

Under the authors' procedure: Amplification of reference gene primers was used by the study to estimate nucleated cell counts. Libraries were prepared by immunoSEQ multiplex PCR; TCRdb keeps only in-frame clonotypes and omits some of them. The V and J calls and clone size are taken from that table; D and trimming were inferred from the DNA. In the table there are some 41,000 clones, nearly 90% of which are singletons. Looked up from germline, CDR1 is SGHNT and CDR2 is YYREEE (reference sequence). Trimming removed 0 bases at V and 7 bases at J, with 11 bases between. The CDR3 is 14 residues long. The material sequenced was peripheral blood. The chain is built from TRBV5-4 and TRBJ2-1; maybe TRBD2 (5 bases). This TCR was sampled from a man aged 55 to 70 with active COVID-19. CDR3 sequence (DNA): TGTGCCAGCAGCTTGGTTAGGGAGTCGAATGAGCAGTTCTTC. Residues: CASSLVRESNEQFF.